These T cell receptor beta chains were read from a single sample in a study of blood T cell repertoires in COVID-19. Sequenced by immunoSEQ multiplex PCR; TCRdb stores in-frame clones only, minus some. This sample has about 200,000 clones, with 75% to 90% found just once. The sample taken for sequencing was peripheral blood. The receptors here all came from a woman aged 70 to 79 with COVID-19, enrolled during active disease. Each CDR3 is given with its conserved first and last residue. A D gene is named only where the DNA matches it firmly. Where a row states a size, it is once, few, many or the class of an expanded clone; other rows omit it.

TRBV5-4,-,TRBJ1-1,once,CATHSGGGLNTEAFF,TGTGCCACTCATTCGGGGGGGGGATTGAACACTGAAGCTTTCTTT
TRBV24-1,TRBD1,TRBJ2-3,-,CATSDPAGGIADTQYF,TGTGCCACCAGTGACCCGGCAGGGGGCATCGCAGATACGCAGTATTTT
TRBV15,TRBD1,TRBJ1-1,-,CATSARTGGFTEAFF,TGTGCCACCAGCGCTAGGACAGGGGGCTTTACTGAAGCTTTCTTT
TRBV20-1,TRBD2,TRBJ2-2,-,CSASRGSITGELFF,TGCAGTGCTAGTCGCGGGAGCATAACCGGGGAGCTGTTTTTT
TRBV7-2,TRBD1,TRBJ1-3,-,CASSTGQGAGAIYF,TGTGCCAGCAGCACAGGACAGGGGGCCGGGGCCATATATTTT
TRBV10-3,TRBD1,TRBJ2-1,-,CAIGADRGVREQFF,TGTGCCATCGGAGCGGACAGGGGGGTACGTGAGCAGTTCTTC
TRBV28,TRBD2,TRBJ2-7,-,CASSLPPSGTYEQYF,TGTGCCAGCAGTTTGCCTCCTAGCGGGACCTACGAGCAGTACTTC
TRBV7-9,-,TRBJ1-6,-,CASSPAGSPLHF,TGTGCCAGCAGCCCGGCGGGATCACCCCTCCACTTT
TRBV28,-,TRBJ1-3,-,CASSSPQGMVRGNTIYF,TGTGCCAGCAGTTCCCCCCAGGGGATGGTCCGTGGAAACACCATATATTTT
TRBV2,TRBD2,TRBJ2-7,-,CASSRTSGSYEQYF,TGTGCCAGCTCGAGGACTAGCGGGAGCTACGAGCAGTACTTC
TRBV28,TRBD1,TRBJ2-7,-,CASTGGGTGSYEQYF,TGTGCCAGCACCGGTGGTGGGACAGGCTCCTACGAGCAGTACTTC
TRBV10-3,-,TRBJ2-7,once,CAISESPASHEQYF,TGTGCCATCAGTGAGTCGCCAGCGTCCCACGAGCAGTACTTC
TRBV9,TRBD1,TRBJ1-2,-,CASSDRTGYLDGYTF,TGTGCCAGCAGCGACCGGACAGGATACTTAGATGGCTACACCTTC
TRBV2,TRBD1,TRBJ1-2,-,CASSETPIRDRGSLRGYTF,TGTGCCAGCAGTGAAACACCCATACGGGACAGGGGTTCTTTGCGAGGCTACACCTTC
TRBV5-1,-,TRBJ2-1,-,CASSAIAANNEQFF,TGCGCCAGCAGCGCCATAGCGGCCAACAATGAGCAGTTCTTC
TRBV29-1,-,TRBJ1-2,-,CSVRDNYGYTF,TGCAGCGTGCGGGACAACTATGGCTACACCTTC
TRBV11-3,TRBD1,TRBJ2-5,-,CASSRTGETQYF,TGTGCCAGCAGCCGGACAGGGGAGACCCAGTACTTC
TRBV2,-,TRBJ1-1,few,CASIRTPEAFF,TGTGCCAGCATCCGGACACCTGAAGCTTTCTTT
TRBV6-5,-,TRBJ2-4,few,CARALTKNIQYF,TGTGCCAGGGCTTTAACCAAAAACATTCAGTACTTC
TRBV7-9,TRBD1,TRBJ2-2,many,CASSLSFGQGYNTGELFF,TGTGCCAGCAGCTTAAGTTTCGGACAGGGCTATAACACCGGGGAGCTGTTTTTT
TRBV7-2,-,TRBJ2-7,-,CASSLESLYSYEQYF,TGTGCCAGCAGCTTAGAGAGCCTTTACTCCTACGAGCAGTACTTC
TRBV4-2,-,TRBJ2-3,-,CASSQTGKVGTDTQYF,TGTGCCAGCAGCCAGACCGGGAAGGTGGGCACAGATACGCAGTATTTT
TRBV4-1,TRBD1,TRBJ2-7,-,CASSQAGGAGYEQYF,TGCGCCAGCAGCCAGGCAGGGGGCGCGGGGTACGAGCAGTACTTC
TRBV18,-,TRBJ1-1,-,CASSLTGNTEAFF,TGTGCCAGCTCCCTGACAGGGAACACTGAAGCTTTCTTT
TRBV7-9,-,TRBJ2-7,-,CASSTQGYEQYF,TGTGCCAGCAGCACACAGGGTTACGAGCAGTACTTC
TRBV27,TRBD1,TRBJ1-1,-,CASSFRDRGNTEAFF,TGTGCCAGCAGTTTCCGGGACAGGGGTAACACTGAAGCTTTCTTT
TRBV4-1,-,TRBJ1-6,-,CASSQERVGSPLHF,TGCGCCAGCAGCCAAGAGAGGGTAGGGTCACCCCTCCACTTT
TRBV11-2,TRBD2,TRBJ2-3,-,CASSLDGRADDTQYF,TGTGCCAGCAGCTTAGACGGGAGGGCCGACGATACGCAGTATTTT
TRBV3-1/TRBV3-2,-,TRBJ1-2,-,CASSQDGGVGYTF,TGTGCCAGCAGCCAAGACGGAGGGGTCGGCTACACCTTC
TRBV5-8,TRBD1,TRBJ2-7,-,CASSYGQGLSYEQYF,TGTGCCAGCAGTTACGGACAGGGACTCTCCTACGAGCAGTACTTC
TRBV6-2/TRBV6-3,TRBD2,TRBJ2-1,-,CASSSLASGSYNEQFF,TGTGCCAGCAGTTCCCTGGCTAGCGGGAGCTACAATGAGCAGTTCTTC
TRBV5-4,-,TRBJ2-3,-,CASWDLARTDTQYF,TGTGCCAGCTGGGACTTAGCAAGGACAGATACGCAGTATTTT
TRBV7-2,TRBD2,TRBJ2-7,-,CASSHGTSGRFYEQYF,TGTGCCAGCAGCCATGGGACTAGCGGGAGGTTTTACGAGCAGTACTTC
TRBV9,TRBD1,TRBJ1-5,-,CASSPGTGGFQPQHF,TGTGCCAGCAGCCCAGGGACAGGGGGATTTCAGCCCCAGCATTTT
TRBV28,TRBD2,TRBJ2-3,-,CASSLGAAGELTDTQYF,TGTGCCAGCAGTTTAGGGGCGGCGGGGGAGCTCACAGATACGCAGTATTTT
TRBV10-3,TRBD2,TRBJ2-5,-,CAISSSGSPQETQYF,TGTGCCATCAGTTCTAGCGGGAGCCCCCAAGAGACCCAGTACTTC
TRBV7-2,TRBD1,TRBJ1-2,-,CASSLRQGFSYGYTF,TGTGCCAGCAGCTTAAGACAGGGGTTCAGCTATGGCTACACCTTC
TRBV3-1/TRBV3-2,-,TRBJ2-2,few,CASSNSGNTGELFF,TGTGCCAGCAGCAATAGCGGGAACACCGGGGAGCTGTTTTTT
TRBV7-9,-,TRBJ2-3,few,CASSLVDDGSGTDTQYF,TGTGCCAGCAGCTTAGTTGACGACGGGAGTGGAACAGATACGCAGTATTTT
TRBV14,TRBD2,TRBJ2-1,-,CASRLAGGLGHEQFF,TGTGCCAGCCGACTAGCGGGAGGGCTTGGTCATGAGCAGTTCTTC
TRBV6-4,TRBD1,TRBJ1-2,-,CANRQIFRTGRPNYGYTF,TGTGCCAACAGACAGATCTTCAGGACAGGGCGCCCTAACTATGGCTACACCTTC
TRBV14,TRBD1,TRBJ2-7,few,CASSLGTGGLGMRYF,TGTGCCAGCAGCCTTGGAACAGGGGGCCTAGGAATGAGGTACTTC
TRBV7-9,-,TRBJ2-5,-,CASSPPMAAGETQYF,TGTGCCAGCAGCCCACCTATGGCAGCGGGAGAGACCCAGTACTTC
TRBV7-2,TRBD2,TRBJ2-2,-,CASSSPGGGQSGAGELFF,TGTGCCAGCAGCTCCCCCGGGGGAGGGCAGAGTGGGGCCGGGGAGCTGTTTTTT
TRBV5-4,TRBD2,TRBJ2-3,once,CASTLAGTDTQYF,TGTGCCAGCACCCTAGCGGGCACAGATACGCAGTATTTT
TRBV10-3,-,TRBJ2-1,-,CATQGAGEKNEQFF,TGTGCCACACAAGGGGCTGGGGAAAAAAATGAGCAGTTCTTC
TRBV3-1/TRBV3-2,-,TRBJ1-1,once,CASSQDRVGRNTEAFF,TGTGCCAGCAGCCAAGATAGAGTAGGGAGGAACACTGAAGCTTTCTTT
TRBV28,-,TRBJ2-3,-,CASRFRGFTDTQYF,TGTGCCAGCAGGTTCCGGGGTTTCACAGATACGCAGTATTTT
TRBV2,TRBD1,TRBJ1-1,-,CASKSGGMRNTEAFF,TGTGCCAGCAAATCAGGGGGGATGAGGAACACTGAAGCTTTCTTT
TRBV5-1,TRBD2,TRBJ2-7,-,CASSFIAGGNEQYF,TGCGCCAGCAGCTTCATAGCGGGAGGCAACGAGCAGTACTTC
TRBV5-1,-,TRBJ1-3,-,CASSSDRTIYF,TGCGCCAGCAGCAGCGACCGCACCATATATTTT
TRBV6-5,-,TRBJ1-4,-,CASGRAEKLFF,TGTGCCAGCGGCCGTGCTGAAAAACTGTTTTTT
TRBV12-3/TRBV12-4,-,TRBJ1-4,few,CASSFRGGEKLFF,TGTGCCAGCAGTTTCAGGGGAGGGGAAAAACTGTTTTTT
TRBV6-2/TRBV6-3,-,TRBJ2-7,-,CASSYSISGRRQYF,TGTGCCAGCAGTTACTCGATTTCGGGTCGTCGGCAGTACTTC
TRBV18,-,TRBJ2-1,-,CASSQGYNEQFF,TGTGCCAGCTCACAGGGGTACAATGAGCAGTTCTTC
TRBV21-1,-,TRBJ1-5,-,CASSKNGATGKQPQHF,TGTGCCAGCAGCAAGAATGGGGCGACAGGGAAGCAGCCCCAGCATTTT
TRBV4-3,-,TRBJ1-1,-,CASSHDSVPEAFF,TGCGCCAGCAGCCATGACAGCGTCCCTGAAGCTTTCTTT
TRBV3-1/TRBV3-2,TRBD2,TRBJ2-4,few,CASSQVSSGRRPAKNIQYF,TGTGCCAGCAGCCAAGTGTCTAGCGGGAGGCGCCCAGCCAAAAACATTCAGTACTTC
TRBV6-1,TRBD2,TRBJ2-1,-,CASSDGSLLAGGPSEQFF,TGTGCCAGCAGTGATGGCTCCCTACTAGCGGGAGGGCCTTCTGAGCAGTTCTTC
TRBV2,TRBD2,TRBJ2-1,few,CASRDESGRTVEQFF,TGTGCCAGCAGAGACGAGAGCGGGAGGACGGTAGAGCAGTTCTTC